The clone carrying this T cell receptor (beta chain) was detected a few times. No antigen is known for it. This record belongs to a study of CD8 T cells in ankylosing spondylitis. From the 5' RACE reads, TCRdb called clonotypes with MiXCR, one entry per CDR3 protein. This sample has approximately 350,000 distinct CDR3 sequences, with about 20% found just once. Trimming stripped 0 bases from V and 2 bases from J, with 14 bases between. Germline V CDR1 and CDR2: MNHEY, SMNVEV (reference sequence). CDR3 length equals 16 residues. General study points: Some of the motif variants had earlier been found in reactive arthritis patients' fluid and blood. Typical of ankylosing spondylitis blood, it appeared, was a TCR beta motif of seven to nine highly homologous variants.

The source of this sequence is a male donor with ankylosing spondylitis or in good health (not recorded which). Sequencing was carried out using blood, either unsorted or a sorted T cell fraction (not recorded which). The chain employs TRBV27 and TRBJ2-7, with D tentatively TRBD2 (6 bases). CDR3 region: CASSLSLDYRTYEQYF. For the CDR3, the DNA is TGTGCCAGCAGTTTATCGTTGGACTACAGGACCTACGAGCAGTACTTC.